The 6 T cell receptor beta chains below come from one sample, sequenced in a study of beta chain features in type 1 diabetes. Expressed TCRB transcripts got sequenced, as all isolated RNA was reverse transcribed. Data came from immunoSEQ multiplex PCR; TCRdb stores just in-frame clones and leaves some out. The table includes a few hundred thousand clones, approximately 30% detected once. Sequencing was carried out using naive CD4+ T cells from blood. The source of these receptors is a man between 18 and 29 years old in good health.

This clone was detected only a few times. The CDR3 nucleotides read TGTGCCAGCAGCCCCTTGGTAGCGGGGGGCGAGCAGTACTTC. Its protein product is CASSPLVAGGEQYF. The chain recombines TRBV28 with TRBJ2-7; 10 bases line up with TRBD2. The CDR3 consists of 14 residues. J lost 6 bases, V lost 6 bases, and 8 bases had no gene match. CDR1 is MDHEN and CDR2 is SYDVKM in the germline V gene.

This clone was counted only a few times. The genes are TRBV30 and TRBJ2-3; 7 bases agree with TRBD1. The CDR3 loop spans 16 amino acids. Trimming cost V 1 base and J 0 bases; bases outside gene matches: 7. Germline V gene sequence: CDR1 GTSNPN, CDR2 SVGIG (reference sequence). As DNA, the CDR3 is TGTGCCTGGAGTGCCCTGGACAGGAGTAGCACAGATACGCAGTATTTT. It specifies CAWSALDRSSTDTQYF.

There are a few counts of this clone. The chain uses TRBV15 and TRBJ2-7; D unclear. V was pared by 0 bases and J by 5 bases, with 8 bases between. The CDR3 has 13 amino acids. CDR1 and CDR2 (germline): LNHNV, YYDKDF (reference sequence). Here the CDR3 reads CATSRDLGDEQYF. The CDR3 DNA reads as TGTGCCACCAGCAGAGACTTAGGTGACGAGCAGTACTTC.

The chain carries TRBV30 and TRBJ2-7; D uncertain. The germline CDR1 and CDR2 sequences are GTSNPN and SVGIG (reference sequence). This CDR3 has 12 residues. The V and J ends lost 2 bases and 11 bases respectively, with 16 bases between them. The CDR3 loop reads CAWSPQADREYF. The CDR3 bases are TGTGCCTGGAGTCCCCAGGCCGATAGGGAGTACTTC.

This clone occurred a few times. The J gene is TRBJ2-2, the V gene TRBV11-2; D is unresolved. CDR3 length: 12 amino acids. Deletions cut 6 bases from V and 3 bases from J, with 5 bases between. Germline values: CDR1 SGHAT, CDR2 FQNNGV. In nucleotides, the CDR3 is TGTGCCAGCAGGAGGTACACCGGGGAGCTGTTTTTT. This sequence encodes CASRRYTGELFF. Based on the CDR3 plus reference TRBV11-2 and TRBJ2-2, the full variable domain is EAGVAQSPRYKIIEKRQSVAFWCNPISGHATLYWYQQILGQGPKLLIQFQNNGVVDDSQLPKDRFSAERLKGVDSTLKIQPAKLEDSAVYLCASRRYTGELFFGEGSRLTVL.

J is TRBJ1-5 and V is TRBV9; TRBD1 matches 7 bases. The CDR3 consists of 16 residues. J gave up 3 bases and V 0 bases, and 6 bases lay outside the gene matches. In germline, CDR1 is SGDLS, CDR2 YYNGEE. The CDR3 DNA follows: TGTGCCAGCAGCGTAGGGCAGGGGGGTAACAATCAGCCCCAGCATTTT. Its translation: CASSVGQGGNNQPQHF. The variable domain in full, with the rest retrieved from reference TRBV9 and TRBJ1-5, is DSGVTQTPKHLITATGQRVTLRCSPRSGDLSVYWYQQSLDQGLQFLIQYYNGEERAKGNILERFSAQQFPDLHSELNLSSLELGDSALYFCASSVGQGGNNQPQHFGDGTRLSIL.